This T cell receptor beta chain was recorded in a study of blood T cell repertoires in COVID-19. The overall study: Samples representing acute and convalescent COVID-19 were sourced from the United States, Italy and Spain. T cells, B-cell-depleted T cells, or PBMCs provided the cDNA or gDNA that served as material.

Between the trimmed V and J ends, which lost 4 bases and 2 bases, there was a span of 17 bases. The germline V gene has CDR1 GTSNPN and CDR2 SVGIG (reference sequence). The CDR3 runs to 15 residues. Per the authors' pipeline: From reference gene primer amplification, estimates of nucleated cell counts were derived. Generated by immunoSEQ multiplex PCR, the TCRdb table keeps only in-frame clones and is missing some. Clone size and V and J calls were adopted from that table, with D and trimming inferred from the DNA. The sample consists of hundreds of thousands of clones, roughly 80% of them appearing once.

This TCR derives from a man older than 75 with acute or convalescent COVID-19. V usage is TRBV30 and J usage is TRBJ2-5, with a tentative D call TRBD2 (5 bases). Sequenced sample: peripheral blood. CDR3 coding DNA: TGTGCCTGGAAATCTACTAGTGCCCCGCAAGAGACCCAGTACTTC. Amino acid sequence: CAWKSTSAPQETQYF.